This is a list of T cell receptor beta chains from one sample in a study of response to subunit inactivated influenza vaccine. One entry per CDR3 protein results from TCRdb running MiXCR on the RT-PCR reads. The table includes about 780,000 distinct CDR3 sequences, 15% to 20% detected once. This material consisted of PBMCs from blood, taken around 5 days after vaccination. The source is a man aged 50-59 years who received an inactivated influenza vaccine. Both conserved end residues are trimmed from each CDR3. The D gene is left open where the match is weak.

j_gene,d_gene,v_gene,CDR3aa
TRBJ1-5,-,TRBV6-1,ASSKRGSSNQPQH
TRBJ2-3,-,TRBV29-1,SVGPASLSTDTQY
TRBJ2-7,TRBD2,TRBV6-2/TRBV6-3,ASMQREGSYEQY
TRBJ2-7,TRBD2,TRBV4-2,ASSQEGGTSGYEQY
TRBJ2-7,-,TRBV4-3,ASSQALTRGYEQY
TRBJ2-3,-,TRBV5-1,ASSIAGTGSTDTQY
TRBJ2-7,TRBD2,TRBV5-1,ASSLLRGSYEQY
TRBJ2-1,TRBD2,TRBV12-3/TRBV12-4,ASSLNFGTSSHEQF
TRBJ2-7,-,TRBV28,ASSSSDGYEQY
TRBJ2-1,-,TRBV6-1,ASRTASYNEQF
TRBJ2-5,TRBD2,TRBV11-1,ASSAQPGLGKKETQY
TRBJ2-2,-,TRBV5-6,ASSLGFASNTGELF
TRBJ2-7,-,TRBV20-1,SMSRAASYEQY
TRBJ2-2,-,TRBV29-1,SVGLGSGSGELF
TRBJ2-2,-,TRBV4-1,ASSQDGGYAGELF
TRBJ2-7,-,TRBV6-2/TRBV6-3,ASRTGPTAQY
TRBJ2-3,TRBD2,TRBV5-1,ASRNLAGGTDTQY
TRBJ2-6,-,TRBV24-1,ATSDPRRSSRGANVLT
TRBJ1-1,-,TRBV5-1,ASSLGGANTEAF
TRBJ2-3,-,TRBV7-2,ASSPPGVSTDTQY
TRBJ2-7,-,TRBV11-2,ASSTPRTPYEQY
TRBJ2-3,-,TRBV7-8,ASTVRLDTQY
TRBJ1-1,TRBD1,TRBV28,ASRDRAEAF
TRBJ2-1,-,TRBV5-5,ASSLDISSSYNEQF
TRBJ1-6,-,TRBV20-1,STLRGRGLSSPLH
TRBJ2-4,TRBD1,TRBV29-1,SAERTGGENIQY
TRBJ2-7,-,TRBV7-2,ASSFLGLGASYEQY
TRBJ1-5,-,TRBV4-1,ASSHGRVSNQPQH
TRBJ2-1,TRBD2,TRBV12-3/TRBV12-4,ASISGRAQF
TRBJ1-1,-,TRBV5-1,ASNQQGLNTEAF
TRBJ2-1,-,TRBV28,ASRHSFGRYNEQF
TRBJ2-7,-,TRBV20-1,SARVRSSYEQY
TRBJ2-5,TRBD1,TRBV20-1,SGTGELGTQY
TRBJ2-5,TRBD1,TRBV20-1,SAPRDRGQETQY
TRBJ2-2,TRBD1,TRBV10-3,AISSGTGDTGELF
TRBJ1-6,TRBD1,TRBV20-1,SAKTGTGVSPLH
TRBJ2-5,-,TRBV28,ASGSGLETQY
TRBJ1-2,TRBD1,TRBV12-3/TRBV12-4,ASSSRTGGFGYT
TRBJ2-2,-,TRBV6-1,ASRMGHPTGELF
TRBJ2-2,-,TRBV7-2,ASRRQANTGELF
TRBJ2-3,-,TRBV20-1,SASRNSGTADTQY
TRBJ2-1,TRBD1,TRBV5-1,ASGPGQGTIEQF
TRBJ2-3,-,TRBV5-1,ASSLSPLGAGDTQY
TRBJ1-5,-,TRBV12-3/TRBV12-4,ASSRKNQPQH
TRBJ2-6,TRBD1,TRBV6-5,ASSYRATGGRSGANVLT
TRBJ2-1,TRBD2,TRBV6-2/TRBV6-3,ASTSILTNSGRGNEQF
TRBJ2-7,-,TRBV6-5,ASSYGITYEQY
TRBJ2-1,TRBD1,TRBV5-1,ASSLMDREYNEQF
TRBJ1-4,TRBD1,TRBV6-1,ASRMGQEIEKLF
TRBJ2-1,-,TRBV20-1,SAKRVNEQF
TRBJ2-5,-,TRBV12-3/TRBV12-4,ASSFIGGQETQY
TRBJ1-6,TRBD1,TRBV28,ASSFIGQGAYSPLH
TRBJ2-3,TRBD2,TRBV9,ASSRGASGALSTDTQY